Given below is one TCR beta chain in context. The sample is drawn from a study of blood T cell repertoires in COVID-19. Generated by immunoSEQ multiplex PCR, the TCRdb table keeps only in-frame clones and is missing some. The repertoire holds about 150,000 clones, with around 84% as singletons. The CDR3 is 13 residues long. The V end lost 6 bases, the J end lost 6 bases, and 12 bases lay between the germline ends. The germline V gene has CDR1 LNHNV and CDR2 YYDKDF (reference sequence). The receptor's source is a man between 65 and 85 years old with acute or convalescent COVID-19. This chain uses TRBV15 with TRBJ2-1; no reliable D call. The sample comprised peripheral blood. The CDR3 loop is CATRSGDFNEQFF. Here the CDR3 DNA reads TGTGCCACCAGGTCTGGAGATTTCAATGAGCAGTTCTTC.